The source of this T cell receptor beta chain is a study of blood T cell repertoires in COVID-19. For the study at large: Italy, Spain and the United States were the sources of the convalescent and acute COVID-19 samples. Nucleic acid was either cDNA or gDNA, and it came from T cells, B-cell-depleted T cells, or PBMCs.

Authors' processing steps: From reference gene primer amplification, estimates of nucleated cell counts were derived. Sequencing was performed with immunoSEQ multiplex PCR; in TCRdb, only in-frame clones are kept and a portion is missing. V, J and clone size derive from that table, while D and trimming were established from the DNA sequence. The sample records fewer than 250,000 clones, over 75% being singletons. Looked up from germline, CDR1 is SEHNR and CDR2 is FQNEAQ (reference sequence). V gave up 3 bases and J gave up 3 bases, with 9 bases separating them. This CDR3 spans 14 amino acids. The sequencing input was peripheral blood. The V gene is TRBV7-9, the J gene TRBJ1-5; D uncertain. This receptor was taken from a middle-aged woman with acute or convalescent COVID-19. CDR3 DNA: TGTGCCAGCAGCTTTCCGGGGTACAATCAGCCCCAGCATTTT. It is translated as CASSFPGYNQPQHF.